This TCR beta chain was captured in a study of cytomegalovirus exposure and HLA in healthy donors. For the study at large: Within an early data release were tens of millions of unique TCRs drawn from HLA-typed donors. Study-wide results and caveats: Certain indistinguishable V segments, among them TRBV6-2 and TRBV6-3, were excluded. In an earlier analysis, in 540 or so donors, most V segments appeared productive either ~87% or ~30% of the time.

CDR3 length: 11 residues. Trimming left V 4 bases short and J 7 bases short, with 7 bases between. The germline V gene encodes CDR1 SEHNR and CDR2 FQNEAQ (reference sequence). This clone was picked up a small number of times. Its cognate antigen is unknown. Primers: 60 Vbeta forward and 13 Jbeta reverse. Clones were read by immunoSEQ multiplex PCR, and TCRdb kept only the in-frame ones, dropping some. The sample includes under 200,000 clones, approximately 75% seen only once; the top ten take roughly 3.5%. The specimen was PBMCs. This TCR derives from a young man in good health and CMV-seropositive. This sequence joins TRBV7-9 and TRBJ1-1, with D unresolved. This chain's CDR3 is CASSYGLEAFF. The CDR3 nucleotides read TGTGCCAGCAGCTACGGACTTGAAGCTTTCTTT.